Following are 15 T cell receptor beta chains from one sample sequenced in a study of spatial heterogeneity in lung cancer (dated by TCRdb to the late 2010s). Preparation of the library involved 5' RACE. Sequencing instrument: NextSeq 500. The raw public data were reprocessed by TCRdb itself: fastp quality trimming at Q25, MiXCR clonotype calling, in-frame beta chains only. Rows with a matching CDR3 protein are joined into one entry that keeps the most common DNA and genes. This sample is represented by about 85,000 distinct CDR3 sequences; about 20% of them were singletons. The ten largest clonotypes hold roughly 5.6% of the sample. Read against the paper, the sample's time point label means: sample taken at primary tumor resection. Whole RNA extracted from tumor and nontumor lung tissue, or from cryopreserved PBMC samples, was used for TCR sequencing without cell sorting. Source: PBMCs, taken at surgery. The source is a male donor with early-stage non-small cell lung cancer.

This clonotype was counted at least ten times. This chain joins TRBV20-1 and TRBJ1-2, with 7 bases lining up with TRBD1. Per germline, CDR1 DFQATT and CDR2 SNEGSKA (reference sequence). This CDR3 spans 14 amino acids. V shed 2 bases, J shed 0 bases, and the junction held 3 bases outside the gene matches. CDR3 residues: CSARMTGTNYGYTF. CDR3 nucleotides: TGCAGTGCTAGAATGACAGGGACTAACTATGGCTACACCTTC.

This clonotype appeared a few times. The J gene is TRBJ2-7, the V gene TRBV29-1; 8 bases line up with TRBD1. The junction had 8 bases not matched to a gene; V was cut back by 6 bases and J by 4 bases. The germline gives CDR1 SQVTM, CDR2 ANQGSEA. This CDR3 is 13 amino acids long. The CDR3 spells CSVMGQDGYEQYF. CDR3 DNA: TGCAGCGTCATGGGACAGGACGGTTACGAGCAGTACTTC.

This clonotype was counted a few times. The chain employs TRBV12-3 or TRBV12-4 and TRBJ2-7; maybe TRBD2 (5 bases). The CDR3 is 16 residues long. Trimming took off 7 bases at V and 5 bases at J, with 24 bases between the two ends. The DNA for the CDR3 is TGTGCCAGCACCCAATCCCTTACACGGACTGGCGACGAGCAGTACTTC. Translation: CASTQSLTRTGDEQYF.

V and J are TRBV20-1 and TRBJ2-1; D is possibly TRBD1 (6 bases). CDR1 DFQATT and CDR2 SNEGSKA come from the germline V gene (reference sequence). Trimming removed 6 bases at V and 0 bases at J, with 12 bases between. The CDR3 length is 14 residues. CDR3 sequence: CSAWGQSSYNEQFF. In DNA, the CDR3 is TGCAGTGCGTGGGGGCAGAGCTCCTACAATGAGCAGTTCTTC.

The table lists this clonotype with a few counts. The gene calls are TRBV15 and TRBJ1-6, with 8 bases fitting TRBD1. Trimming at V came to 0 bases and at J to 13 bases, leaving 2 bases not matched to a gene. This CDR3 spans 13 amino acids. Germline values: CDR1 LNHNV, CDR2 YYDKDF (reference sequence). CDR3 loop: CATSRDRQGPLHF. The DNA of the CDR3 is TGTGCCACCAGCAGAGATCGACAGGGGCCCCTCCACTTT.

The V call is TRBV7-6, the J call TRBJ2-7; 11 bases align to TRBD1. V gave up 3 bases and J gave up 5 bases; unmatched junction bases: 3. The CDR3 length is 14 residues. Per the germline V gene, CDR1 is SGHVS and CDR2 is FNYEAQ. CDR3 residues: CASSLDRGRNEQYF. CDR3 sequence (DNA): TGTGCCAGCAGCTTGGACAGGGGGCGGAACGAGCAGTACTTC.

This clonotype was seen only a few times. Since a much larger clone is just one base distant, this may be a read error. CDR3 residues: CASREYNEQFF. Written as DNA, the CDR3 is TGTGCCAGCAGGGAGTACAATGAGCAGTTCTTC. The V and J genes are TRBV4-2 and TRBJ2-1; no clear D. The CDR3 runs to 11 residues. Trimming cost V 6 bases and J 4 bases, with 4 bases left between them. Germline CDR1 is LGHNA and CDR2 is YNFKEQ.

This clonotype was seen repeatedly, ten times or more. V gene TRBV12-3 or TRBV12-4 combines with J gene TRBJ2-6; 7 bases are a match to TRBD1. The CDR3 consists of 15 residues. Unmatched junction bases numbered 6, after V lost 6 bases and J lost 4 bases. CDR3 sequence: CASSYTGVGANVLTF. Here the CDR3 DNA reads TGTGCCAGCAGCTACACAGGGGTCGGGGCCAACGTCCTGACTTTC.

This clonotype was seen a handful of times. This sequence joins TRBV7-2 and TRBJ2-3; 8 positions agree with TRBD1. The CDR3 covers 13 residues. Germline V lookup: CDR1 SGHTA, CDR2 FQGNSA. Trimming removed 5 bases from V and 6 bases from J; junction bases left unmatched: 4. This CDR3 is CASSDQGADTQYF. Here the CDR3 DNA reads TGTGCCAGCAGCGACCAGGGGGCCGATACGCAGTATTTT.

V gene TRBV28 combines with J gene TRBJ1-6, with 7 bases matching TRBD1. V was pared by 6 bases and J by 9 bases, with 11 bases of the junction left unmatched. Germline values: CDR1 MDHEN, CDR2 SYDVKM. The CDR3 contains 15 residues. The CDR3 protein is CASRRGTDNGSPLHF. CDR3 DNA sequence: TGTGCCAGCAGAAGAGGGACAGACAACGGTTCACCCCTCCACTTT.

The chain couples TRBV6-1 to TRBJ2-7, with TRBD2 identical over 7 bases. The CDR3 consists of 14 residues. With 7 bases clipped from V and 3 bases from J, the junction kept 9 bases outside the gene matches. CDR1 is MNHNS, CDR2 SASEGT, per germline. The CDR3 DNA sequence: TGTGCCAGCAACCTTCAAGCGGGATTCTACGAGCAGTACTTC. Translated: CASNLQAGFYEQYF.

The CDR3 bases are TGTGCCAGCAAAGAATTCAATCAGCCCCAGCATTTT. Amino acid sequence: CASKEFNQPQHF. The chain carries TRBV6-2 or TRBV6-3 and TRBJ1-5; no firm D call. V lost 7 bases to trimming and J lost 3 bases, with 7 bases between them. The CDR3 sequence is 12 residues long. Germline CDR1 and CDR2: MNHEY and SVGEGT.

The chain links TRBV5-1 to TRBJ2-7; perhaps TRBD2 as D (5 bases). Germline CDR1 SGHRS, CDR2 YFSETQ. Trimming pared 7 bases from V and 2 bases from J, leaving 19 bases between. The CDR3 is made up of 15 amino acids. The CDR3 nucleotides read TGCGCCAGCGGCCCTATGGCGGGCACCGCCTACGAGCAGTACTTC. Translated, it gives CASGPMAGTAYEQYF.

This sequence joins TRBV9 and TRBJ2-1, with 11 bases that match TRBD1. CDR1 and CDR2 (germline): SGDLS, YYNGEE. The CDR3 is 15 amino acids. V trimming: 3 bases; J trimming: 4 bases; junction bases outside the gene matches: 3. CDR3 sequence reads: CASSAGTGGYNEQFF. The CDR3 nucleotides read TGTGCCAGCAGCGCCGGGACAGGGGGATACAATGAGCAGTTCTTC.

A few counts support this clonotype. The chain uses TRBV24-1 and TRBJ2-5; 8 bases are shared with TRBD1. With 4 bases clipped from V and 5 bases from J, the junction kept 14 bases outside the gene matches. The CDR3 spans 17 residues. Germline CDR1 and CDR2: KGHDR and SFDVKD. CDR3 sequence: CATSDAGQGGDGETQYF. Written as DNA, the CDR3 is TGTGCCACCAGTGACGCCGGACAGGGTGGAGATGGGGAGACCCAGTACTTC.